This record concerns one T cell receptor (beta chain) sequence. The table lists this clone with a count of one. What this receptor recognizes is not known. Base-call qualities are not available, and no considerably larger clone is one nucleotide away. This sample was included in a study of blood T cell repertoires in COVID-19 (dated by TCRdb to the early 2020s). About the investigation overall: The collaborator samples originated in the United States, Italy and Spain and spanned the acute and convalescent phases of COVID-19. Subjects who had been exposed to COVID-19, were actively infected with it, or had recovered from it provided the deeply sampled blood TCRbeta repertoires that made up the dataset. Where available, HLA class I and class II types were taken from metadata supplied by the sample provider and were not determined by assay-based typing. Samples came from the ongoing ImmuneRACE study (first 160 participants) plus 1,254 subjects from 6 global collaborators. The prospective study material was composed of cDNA or gDNA derived from T cells, B-cell-depleted T cells, or PBMCs. Sample metadata almost always included a de-identified subject ID, COVID-19 status, age in years and sex. The repertoires were made available in a free public database intended to serve as a resource for research on the immune response to SARS-CoV-2.

Enrolling through a virtual design, the prospective study's participants ranged in age from roughly 18 to 100 years and lived across more than 20 United States geographic areas. To assign participants to cohorts, the prospective study relied on clinical history that participants themselves reported in a screening survey and a study questionnaire. ImmuneRACE Cohort 3 recovered participants were defined by two consecutive negative NP/OP PCR tests, healthcare professional clearance, or symptom resolution. Mobile phlebotomists in the prospective study collected whole blood, serum and a nasopharyngeal or oropharyngeal swab from every participant. Additional blood draws and questionnaires over a 2-month period could optionally be provided by prospective study participants. Blood samples from the prospective study were shipped frozen or at room temperature prior to DNA extraction. TCRbeta CDR3 regions were amplified from genomic DNA using the immunoSEQ Assay, a bias-controlled multiplex PCR. In the source study's methods: Within the assay, amplification of reference gene primers was used to estimate how many nucleated cells each sample contained. To quantify the absolute abundance of each unique TCRbeta CDR3 rearrangement, sequence reads were collapsed and filtered. For each sample, productive Simpson clonality was calculated as the square root of Simpson's diversity index over productive rearrangements. TCRdb retrieved this table from immuneACCESS and kept in-frame rearrangements only. Not all clones are present; in checked studies, unresolved V genes account for under half, and no reason is known for the remainder. The V and J calls and clone size were taken over from that table, and D and trimming were inferred from the DNA. Recorded for this sample are 320,000 or so clones; about nine tenths of them occurred a single time. 5.2% of the sample belongs to the ten largest clones.

CDR1 KGHDR and CDR2 SFDVKD were looked up in the germline V gene. Clipping removes 2 bases from V and 4 bases from J, with 11 as the unmatched junction base count. Taken from cysteine to phenylalanine, the CDR3 has 18 residues. This entry keeps only the CDR3 DNA: 54 bases, framed from base 1. The investigation overall reported the following: The quantity of clinical and demographic metadata differed by source and by participant and was supplied without curation.

Sequencing used PBMCs or T cells enriched from blood (not recorded which). The TCR originated in a man in his 60s who had recovered from COVID-19. Here the chain combines TRBV24-1 and TRBJ2-1; 9 junctional bases match TRBD1. The CDR3 protein sequence reads: CATSDWGAGTGMYNEQFF. The DNA is as follows: TGTGCCACCAGTGATTGGGGAGCCGGGACAGGGATGTACAATGAGCAGTTCTTC.